These T cell receptor beta chains were read from a single sample in a study of human T cells and chemical hapten exposure. TCRdb used MiXCR to reprocess the 5' RACE reads, holding one entry per CDR3 protein. The top ten hold around 2.7% of the sample, which has over 95,000 distinct CDR3 sequences, around 20% seen once. The origin of the receptors is a human donor in good health. CDR3s leave out the opening cysteine and the closing phenylalanine or tryptophan. Only some rows state a clone size, as once, few, many or a class for expanded clones.

14	few	TRBV12-3/TRBV12-4	ASSLAAGGGNQPQH
11	few	TRBV29-1	SVEVTSTDTQY
14	many	TRBV30	AWSMISGQAQGAQY
10	few	TRBV6-5	ASTSDHYEQY
14	.	TRBV7-2	ASSLMASPTPYEQY
14	.	TRBV5-4	ASSSGLSSGANVLT
13	few	TRBV28	ASRTFGDSISPLH
12	.	TRBV28	ASESGEGGGEQY
12	few	TRBV28	ASPASGENTEAF
13	.	TRBV5-1	ASSVQGIEGEKLF
13	few	TRBV12-3/TRBV12-4	ASSLARGTGNEQF
16	.	TRBV7-3	ASSLTVSGGPSTDTQY
9	few	TRBV30	AWSSTDTQY
14	few	TRBV7-3	ASSFHRGGANNEQF
13	.	TRBV28	ASSPGTGANYGDT
12	few	TRBV5-1	ASSWTGYNSPLH
12	few	TRBV20-1	SAPTSGRKYEQY
11	many	TRBV20-1	SAHPLLATEQF
13	.	TRBV9	ASSPGQHTNQPQH
14	few	TRBV15	ATSRGNSGKQETQY
13	.	TRBV9	ASSVGAGGNNEQF
12	few	TRBV30	AWSPLTGYEKLF
15	.	TRBV5-1	ASSLIVSGSSYNEQF
13	.	TRBV28	ASSLSGLRDGELF
11	.	TRBV28	ASSPQYNSPLH
9	.	TRBV29-1	SVVVTGELF
10	.	TRBV6-2/TRBV6-3	AGSLSIGELF
13	.	TRBV12-3/TRBV12-4	ASSLAAGSNYEQY
15	few	TRBV4-2	ASSQISPSVGRDGYT
10	few	TRBV30	AWSDGNYGYT
15	.	TRBV7-6	ASSLSRQGRWTGELF
12	.	TRBV3-1	ASSPGQGWNEQF
14	.	TRBV21-1	ASSKDRPIRYNEQF
14	.	TRBV4-2	ASSHITGGGAYEQY
16	few	TRBV11-1	ASSPPSAGGFGTDTQY
13	.	TRBV5-1	ASSLAGGLPYEQY
13	few	TRBV27	ASSTGSLVVYEQY
13	.	TRBV20-1	SAGGRTVSNQPQH
14	few	TRBV6-5	ASTRHVWGRNEKLF
14	.	TRBV2	ASSEEETGANQPQH
11	.	TRBV6-5	ASRGTGAYEQY
14	few	TRBV24-1	ATSDFGTSSYNEQF
12	.	TRBV14	ASSQDGAGAEAF
14	.	TRBV29-1	SVDSGQGFSYNEQF
11	few	TRBV30	AWNAGGTTEQF
13	.	TRBV7-3	ASSYLGTGKSEAF
10	few	TRBV12-3/TRBV12-4	ASRQGSNEQF
10	many	TRBV9	ASSGGTHTIY
14	.	TRBV14	ASSQDTGVNTGELF
12	.	TRBV6-5	ASGRGSSNQPQH